The next 26 T cell receptor beta chains were all read from a single sample in a study of blood T cell repertoires in COVID-19. Using immunoSEQ multiplex PCR, the repertoire was profiled, and TCRdb retains in-frame clones only, with some absent. Of roughly 310,000 clones in the sample, roughly 90% were seen once. The sequencing input was peripheral blood. The receptors come from a woman aged 45-65 years with active or convalescent COVID-19.

The J gene is TRBJ2-3, the V gene TRBV11-2; D remains unclear. The CDR3 sequence is 14 residues long. The germline V and J ends were trimmed by 1 base and 1 base, with 6 bases remaining between them. Per the germline V gene, CDR1 is SGHAT and CDR2 is FQNNGV. The CDR3 region has the DNA TGTGCCAGCAGCTTAGTTGCGGGCACAGATACGCAGTATTTT. Protein product: CASSLVAGTDTQYF.

This rearrangement joins TRBV7-2 to TRBJ1-6; the match to TRBD1 covers 7 bases. The germline gives CDR1 SGHTA, CDR2 FQGNSA. This CDR3 has 15 residues. Trimming at V came to 5 bases and at J to 9 bases, leaving 10 bases not matched to a gene. CDR3 residues: CASSPDRVPISPLHF. CDR3 bases: TGTGCCAGCAGCCCCGACAGGGTCCCGATTTCACCCCTCCACTTT.

The chain carries TRBV5-8 and TRBJ2-3; 7 bases align to TRBD2. V shed 7 bases and J 3 bases; nucleotides not matched to a gene: 11. CDR1 and CDR2 from the germline V gene are SGHTS and YDEGEE. This CDR3 spans 15 amino acids. The chain's CDR3 is CASWTGGDLTDTQYF. CDR3 nucleotides: TGTGCCAGCTGGACGGGAGGTGACCTAACAGATACGCAGTATTTT.

The chain joins TRBV5-8 to TRBJ1-2, with 10 bases identical to TRBD1. V lost 4 bases to trimming and J lost 7 bases; unmatched junction nucleotides: 7. CDR1 is SGHTS and CDR2 is YDEGEE in the germline V gene. The CDR3 extends over 14 amino acids. The CDR3 reads CASSRTTGGRGYTF. CDR3 nucleotides: TGTGCCAGCAGCCGAACGACAGGGGGCCGTGGCTACACCTTC.

The rearrangement joins TRBV7-9 to TRBJ2-1, with D hard to call. Germline V lookup: CDR1 SEHNR, CDR2 FQNEAQ (reference sequence). CDR3 size: 13 residues. V was pared by 1 base and J by 5 bases, with 6 bases between. The CDR3 region has the DNA TGTGCCAGCAGCTTAGATACAGACAATGAGCAGTTCTTC. Encoded protein: CASSLDTDNEQFF.

The chain joins TRBV28 to TRBJ2-1; possible D gene TRBD2, 5 bases. Trimming took off 7 bases at V and 4 bases at J, with 11 bases between the two ends. The CDR3 contains 13 residues. CDR1 is MDHEN and CDR2 is SYDVKM in the germline V gene. CDR3 bases: TGTGCCAGCACGCTACTAGGTTACAATGAGCAGTTCTTC. Protein product: CASTLLGYNEQFF.

This chain joins TRBV4-3 and TRBJ1-2; D possibly corresponds to TRBD1 (5 bases). Germline V CDR1 and CDR2: LGHNA, YSLEER. Trimming took off 1 base at V and 2 bases at J, with 8 bases between the two ends. This CDR3 has 14 residues. CDR3 nucleotides: TGCGCCAGCAGCCAAGCTGGGGCCAACTATGGCTACACCTTC. This codes for CASSQAGANYGYTF.

This sequence joins TRBV6-2 or TRBV6-3 and TRBJ1-5; TRBD1 is a possible D gene (6 bases). The CDR3 extends over 18 amino acids. V was pared by 5 bases and J by 1 base, with 21 bases between. Germline V CDR1 and CDR2: MNHEY, SVGEGT. The CDR3 sequence: CASSPINRGGRSNQPQHF. Written as DNA, the CDR3 is TGTGCCAGCAGTCCAATCAATCGGGGGGGGCGAAGCAATCAGCCCCAGCATTTT.

The chain links TRBV7-8 to TRBJ1-2; D is unresolved. The CDR3 runs to 12 residues. The germline V and J ends were trimmed by 5 bases and 4 bases, with 8 bases remaining between them. Germline-derived CDR1 and CDR2 are SGHVS and FQNEAQ. CDR3 in DNA: TGTGCCAGCAGCCCAACAGTCTATGGCTACACCTTC. Its translation is CASSPTVYGYTF.

The J gene is TRBJ1-6, the V gene TRBV3-1 (or the pseudogene TRBV3-2); TRBD1 matches 7 bases. Germline CDR1 LGHDT, CDR2 YNNKEL (reference sequence). J gave up 8 bases and V 9 bases, and 7 bases lay outside the gene matches. The CDR3 consists of 13 residues. The CDR3, as DNA: TGTGCCAGTTCCCAGGGGGTCGATTCACCCCTCCACTTT. Translating gives CASSQGVDSPLHF.

This clone has a single count. This sequence joins TRBV30 and TRBJ1-3, with 7 bases identical to TRBD1. Germline CDR1 GTSNPN, CDR2 SVGIG (reference sequence). The trim removed 5 bases at V and 3 bases at J, leaving 16 bases unmatched. This CDR3 has 17 amino acids. CDR3: CAWVRFGGGEFGNTIYF. CDR3 bases: TGTGCCTGGGTTAGATTTGGAGGGGGCGAGTTTGGAAACACCATATATTTT. The full variable domain, rest sourced from reference TRBV30 and TRBJ1-3, is SQTIHQWPATLVQPVGSPLSLECTVEGTSNPNLYWYRQAAGRGLQLLFYSVGIGQISSEVPQNLSASRPQDRQFILSSKKLLLSDSGFYLCAWVRFGGGEFGNTIYFGEGSWLTVV.

The rearrangement joins TRBV19 to TRBJ2-1; 10 positions match TRBD2. The germline V gene has CDR1 LNHDA and CDR2 SQIVND (reference sequence). The CDR3 extends over 15 amino acids. The V gene end was trimmed by 8 bases and the J gene end by 11 bases; junction bases not matched to a gene: 15. CDR3 region: CASGLWEAGGLKQFF. The CDR3 bases are TGTGCCAGTGGCCTGTGGGAAGCGGGGGGGCTAAAGCAGTTCTTC.

The V call is TRBV30, the J call TRBJ1-2; 8 nucleotides align to TRBD1. The CDR3 runs 13 residues. Trimming removed 0 bases from V and 6 bases from J; junction bases left unmatched: 3. Germline-derived CDR1 and CDR2 are GTSNPN and SVGIG (reference sequence). For the CDR3, the DNA is TGTGCCTGGAGTGTACAGGGGGAGCATGGCTACACCTTC. Translation gives CAWSVQGEHGYTF.

CDR3 region: CASSTQWGAGTGDTQYF. In DNA, the CDR3 is TGTGCCAGCAGCACCCAGTGGGGAGCGGGGACGGGAGATACGCAGTATTTT. This rearrangement joins TRBV7-2 to TRBJ2-3; TRBD2 agrees at 7 bases. Germline V gives CDR1 SGHTA, CDR2 FQGNSA. V gave up 5 bases and J gave up 5 bases; unmatched junction bases: 16. This CDR3 is built from 17 residues.

The chain is built from TRBV28 and TRBJ1-2; D might be TRBD1 (6 bases). Trimming left V 3 bases short and J 8 bases short, with 16 bases between. The germline CDR1 and CDR2 sequences are MDHEN and SYDVKM. The CDR3 spans 14 residues. CDR3 in DNA: TGTGCCAGCAGTTTTTCGGCAGGGACAAGAGGCTACACCTTC. Translation: CASSFSAGTRGYTF.

This clone came up a few times. This chain uses TRBV24-1 with TRBJ1-3; 7 nucleotides match TRBD1. The trim removed 4 bases at V and 0 bases at J, leaving 8 bases unmatched. This CDR3 has 17 amino acids. CDR1 and CDR2 (germline): KGHDR, SFDVKD. Here the CDR3 reads CATSDSRTGLSGNTIYF. The CDR3 DNA follows: TGTGCCACCAGTGACTCCAGGACAGGCCTCTCTGGAAACACCATATATTTT.

The V gene is TRBV30, the J gene TRBJ1-2; perhaps TRBD1 as D (6 bases). The CDR3 contains 13 residues. Trimming stripped 4 bases from V and 8 bases from J, with 17 bases between. Germline V gene data show CDR1 as GTSNPN and CDR2 as SVGIG (reference sequence). CDR3 loop: CAWNQGRAKGYTF. The CDR3 bases are TGTGCCTGGAATCAGGGGCGAGCGAAGGGCTACACCTTC.

The V call is TRBV27, the J call TRBJ2-3; D may be TRBD2 (6 bases). V was cut by 2 bases and J by 6 bases, with 15 bases left in between. CDR1 and CDR2 from the germline V gene are MNHEY and SMNVEV (reference sequence). There are 15 residues in the CDR3. The CDR3 sequence is CASSLVAARRDTQYF. In DNA, the CDR3 is TGTGCCAGCAGTTTAGTAGCGGCCCGACGGGATACGCAGTATTTT.

The chain carries TRBV19 and TRBJ1-5; D is perhaps TRBD1 (5 bases). Trimming cost V 3 bases and J 2 bases, with 11 bases left between them. The germline V gene encodes CDR1 LNHDA and CDR2 SQIVND (reference sequence). The CDR3 covers 15 residues. CDR3 bases: TGTGCCAGTAGTATCGCACAGGATCGCAATCAGCCCCAGCATTTT. It specifies CASSIAQDRNQPQHF.

With respect to this clone: This CDR3 is also generated by other DNA sequences in the sample. V and J are TRBV19 and TRBJ1-2, with a possible D match to TRBD1 (6 bases). Germline CDR1 LNHDA, CDR2 SQIVND (reference sequence). The CDR3 has 14 residues. Trimming removed 3 bases from V and 2 bases from J, with 10 bases in between. In DNA form, the CDR3 reads TGTGCCAGTAGTATCGGCAGGGGAAACTATGGCTACACCTTC. Its translation: CASSIGRGNYGYTF.

The chain joins TRBV10-3 to TRBJ1-5; the D gene is possibly TRBD1 (5 bases). The length of the CDR3 is 14 residues. The ends were cut back, 8 bases at V and 4 bases at J, with 15 bases in the middle. Germline-derived CDR1 and CDR2 are ENHRY and SYGVKD. CDR3: CAIGSDGGNQPQHF. CDR3 coding DNA: TGTGCCATCGGTTCGGACGGGGGGAATCAGCCCCAGCATTTT.

The CDR3 DNA reads TGTGCCAGCAGAGAACAGGGGCTGACGGGCTACACCTTC. This translates into CASREQGLTGYTF. The chain combines TRBV2 with TRBJ1-2; 7 nucleotides align to TRBD1. Per germline, CDR1 SNHLY and CDR2 FYNNEI. V dropped 6 bases and J dropped 8; count of bases not matched to a gene: 9. The CDR3 has 13 residues.

The rearrangement uses TRBV19 and TRBJ1-1; D is possibly TRBD1 (5 bases). This CDR3 is built from 15 residues. Trimming pared 6 bases from V and 1 base from J, leaving 15 bases between. Germline V lookup: CDR1 LNHDA, CDR2 SQIVND (reference sequence). The CDR3 spells CASRQAYSGNTEAFF. In DNA, the CDR3 is TGTGCCAGTAGACAGGCCTATAGTGGGAACACTGAAGCTTTCTTT.

This clone has a single count. The CDR3 loop reads CASSSQGAGETQYF. In nucleotides, the CDR3 is TGTGCCAGCAGCTCGCAGGGGGCAGGGGAGACCCAGTACTTC. The rearrangement joins TRBV5-4 to TRBJ2-5; 8 positions agree with TRBD1. CDR1 is SGHNT and CDR2 is YYREEE in the germline V gene (reference sequence). The CDR3 consists of 14 residues. After removal of 3 bases from V and 5 bases from J, the junction contained 6 bases not matched to a gene.

This clone was counted once. V gene TRBV18 combines with J gene TRBJ1-1; D uncertain. The CDR3 contains 16 residues. The germline gives CDR1 KGHSH, CDR2 LQKENI. V was trimmed by 1 base and J by 3 bases, leaving 15 bases between them. CDR3 in amino acids: CASSPRGQIADTEAFF. DNA of the CDR3: TGTGCCAGCTCACCACGCGGGCAAATAGCGGACACTGAAGCTTTCTTT.

The rearrangement links TRBV2 to TRBJ1-5; TRBD1 might be the D (6 bases). Deletions cut 3 bases from V and 7 bases from J, with 13 bases between. The CDR3 contains 14 residues. Germline assignment: CDR1 SNHLY and CDR2 FYNNEI. The CDR3 coding sequence is TGTGCCAGCAGTGAGTGGGGGCAGGGCCAGCCCCAGCATTTT. Translating gives CASSEWGQGQPQHF. The full variable domain, in which reference TRBV2 and TRBJ1-5 provide the parts outside the CDR3, is EPEVTQTPSHQVTQMGQEVILRCVPISNHLYFYWYRQILGQKVEFLVSFYNNEISEKSEIFDDQFSVERPDGSNFTLKIRSTKLEDSAMYFCASSEWGQGQPQHFGDGTRLSIL.